This TCR beta chain was sequenced during a study of OX40 agonist ivuxolimab in advanced cancers. The germline V gene has CDR1 SGHTS and CDR2 YDEGEE. The CDR3 is made up of 14 amino acids. Trimming stripped 2 bases from V and 4 bases from J, with 7 bases between. Comments on this clone: The antigen remains undetermined.

Using immunoSEQ multiplex PCR, the repertoire was profiled, and TCRdb retains in-frame clones only, with some absent. The table has 25,000 to 30,000 clones, approximately 80% seen once. Whole-study findings and limits: The antigens recognized by the expanded peripheral T cells, that is their antigen specificity, were not determined.

The receptor's source is an adult with an advanced solid tumor such as melanoma, head and neck, liver or kidney cancer. The rearrangement uses TRBV5-8 and TRBJ1-6; D is perhaps TRBD1 (5 bases). The specimen comprised CD4+ or CD8+ T cells sorted from blood, sampled in a trial of the OX40 agonist ivuxolimab. CDR3 sequence: CASSFQGYNSPLHF. In DNA form, the CDR3 reads TGTGCCAGCAGCTTTCAGGGTTATAATTCACCCCTCCACTTT.